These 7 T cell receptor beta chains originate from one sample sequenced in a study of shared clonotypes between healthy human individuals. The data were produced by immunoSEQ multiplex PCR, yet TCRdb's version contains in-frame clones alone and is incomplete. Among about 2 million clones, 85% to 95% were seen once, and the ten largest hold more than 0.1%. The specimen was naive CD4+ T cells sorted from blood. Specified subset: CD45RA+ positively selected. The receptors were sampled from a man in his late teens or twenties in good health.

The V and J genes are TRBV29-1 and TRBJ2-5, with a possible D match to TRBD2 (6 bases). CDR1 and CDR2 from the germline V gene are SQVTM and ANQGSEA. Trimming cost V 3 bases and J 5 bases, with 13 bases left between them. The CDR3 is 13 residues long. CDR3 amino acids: CSVDLTSQETQYF. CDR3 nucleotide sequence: TGCAGCGTTGATTTAACTAGCCAGGAGACCCAGTACTTC. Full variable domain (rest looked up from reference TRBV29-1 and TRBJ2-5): SAVISQKPSRDICQRGTSLTIQCQVDSQVTMMFWYRQQPGQSLTLIATANQGSEATYESGFVIDKFPISRPNLTFSTLTVSNMSPEDSSIYLCSVDLTSQETQYFGPGTRLLVL.

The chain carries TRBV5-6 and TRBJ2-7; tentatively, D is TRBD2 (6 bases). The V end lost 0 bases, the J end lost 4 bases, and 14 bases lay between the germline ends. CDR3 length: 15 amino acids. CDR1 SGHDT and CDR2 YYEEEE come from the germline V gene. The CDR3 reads CASSLAGGNPYEQYF. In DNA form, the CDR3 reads TGTGCCAGCAGCTTGGCCGGGGGTAATCCTTACGAGCAGTACTTC.

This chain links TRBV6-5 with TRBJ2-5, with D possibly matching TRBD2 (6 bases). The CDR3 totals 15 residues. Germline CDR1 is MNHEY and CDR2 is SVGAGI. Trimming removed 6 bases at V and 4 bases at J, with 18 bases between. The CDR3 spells CASRQSGRGGETQYF. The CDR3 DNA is TGTGCCAGCAGACAGTCGGGAAGGGGAGGAGAGACCCAGTACTTC.

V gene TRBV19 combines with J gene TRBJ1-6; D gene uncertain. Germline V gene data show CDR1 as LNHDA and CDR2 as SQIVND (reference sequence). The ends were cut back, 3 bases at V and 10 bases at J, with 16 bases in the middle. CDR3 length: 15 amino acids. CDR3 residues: CASSIGPSIESPLHF. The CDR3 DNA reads TGTGCCAGTAGTATTGGGCCTTCCATCGAATCACCCCTCCACTTT.

CDR3 sequence reads: CSAAGQGSNTF. The CDR3, as DNA: TGCAGTGCAGCGGGACAGGGGTCTAACACCTTC. The genes are TRBV20-1 and TRBJ1-2; TRBD1 matches 10 bases. CDR1 is DFQATT, CDR2 SNEGSKA, per germline (reference sequence). The CDR3 runs to 11 residues. Germline trimming cut 6 bases from V and 12 bases from J; bases unmatched to any gene: 7.

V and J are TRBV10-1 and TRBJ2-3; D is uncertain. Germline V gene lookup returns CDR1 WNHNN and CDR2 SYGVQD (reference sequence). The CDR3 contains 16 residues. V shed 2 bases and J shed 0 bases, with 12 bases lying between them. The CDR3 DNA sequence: TGCGCCAGCAGTGAGCTCGTCGGAACTAGCACAGATACGCAGTATTTT. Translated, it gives CASSELVGTSTDTQYF.

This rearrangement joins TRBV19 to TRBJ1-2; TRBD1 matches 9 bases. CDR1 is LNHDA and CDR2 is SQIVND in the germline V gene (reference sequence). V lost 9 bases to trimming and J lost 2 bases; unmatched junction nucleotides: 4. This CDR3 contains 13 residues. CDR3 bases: TGTGCCAGCGGAGGACAGGGGAACTATGGCTACACCTTC. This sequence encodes CASGGQGNYGYTF.